The rows below give T cell receptor beta chains drawn from one sample of a study of blood T cell repertoires in COVID-19. The method was immunoSEQ multiplex PCR; TCRdb's version includes in-frame clones alone and lacks a portion of them. This sample has about 11,000 clones, with 84% found just once. The specimen was peripheral blood. Receptors were obtained from a man over 45 with active COVID-19. Each CDR3 is given with its conserved first and last residue. Each record gives: V gene, clone size, J gene, D gene, CDR3 DNA, CDR3 protein. The D gene is left open where the match is weak. For some rows the clone size is stated as once, few or many, or as a class when expanded; others skip it.

v_call: TRBV9
clone_size: NA
j_call: TRBJ1-2
d_call: NA
cdr3_nt: TGTGCCAGCAGCTCACCACAGGACTATGGCTACACCTTC
cdr3_aa: CASSSPQDYGYTF

v_call: TRBV2
clone_size: NA
j_call: TRBJ2-1
d_call: NA
cdr3_nt: TGTGTCCTAGGAGGGGGCCATGAGCAGTTCTTC
cdr3_aa: CVLGGGHEQFF

v_call: TRBV11-2
clone_size: NA
j_call: TRBJ2-7
d_call: NA
cdr3_nt: TGTGCCAGCAGCTTAGATGCGGGTCCGTACGAGCAGTACTTC
cdr3_aa: CASSLDAGPYEQYF

v_call: TRBV28
clone_size: NA
j_call: TRBJ2-2
d_call: NA
cdr3_nt: TGTGCCAGCAGTTTATATACGGAGGAGGGGACCGGGGAGCTGTTTTTT
cdr3_aa: CASSLYTEEGTGELFF

v_call: TRBV2
clone_size: NA
j_call: TRBJ2-7
d_call: NA
cdr3_nt: TGTGCCAGCAGTGAAAGGAGCTCCTACGAGCAGTACTTC
cdr3_aa: CASSERSSYEQYF

v_call: TRBV21-1
clone_size: NA
j_call: TRBJ2-7
d_call: NA
cdr3_nt: TGTGCCAGCAGCAAATGCGTCCCTAGGCGGATCCCCCGTCTCAGAGCCTACGAGCAGTACTTC
cdr3_aa: CASSKCVPRRIPRLRAYEQYF

v_call: TRBV30
clone_size: NA
j_call: TRBJ2-3
d_call: TRBD1
cdr3_nt: TGTGCCTGGACCCGGACAGGTAGCACAGATACGCAGTATTTT
cdr3_aa: CAWTRTGSTDTQYF

v_call: TRBV19
clone_size: few
j_call: TRBJ2-1
d_call: TRBD2
cdr3_nt: TGTGCCAGTAGGCAAACTAGCGGGAGGGAATTTGAGCAGTTCTTC
cdr3_aa: CASRQTSGREFEQFF

v_call: TRBV27
clone_size: few
j_call: TRBJ2-2
d_call: NA
cdr3_nt: TGTGCCAGCAGCCCTAGTTTCGCCGGGGAGCTGTTTTTT
cdr3_aa: CASSPSFAGELFF

v_call: TRBV13
clone_size: large
j_call: TRBJ2-1
d_call: NA
cdr3_nt: TGTGCCAGCAGCTTTGGAGTCCCTAGCTACAATGAGCAGTTCTTC
cdr3_aa: CASSFGVPSYNEQFF

v_call: TRBV5-4
clone_size: NA
j_call: TRBJ2-2
d_call: TRBD1
cdr3_nt: TGTGCCAGCAGCGCCGGACAGGGTGGGCCCGGGGAGCTGTTTTTT
cdr3_aa: CASSAGQGGPGELFF

v_call: TRBV6-5
clone_size: NA
j_call: TRBJ2-2
d_call: NA
cdr3_nt: TGTGCCAGCATCAGGCGGCAGGGGTACACCGGGGAGCTGTTTTTT
cdr3_aa: CASIRRQGYTGELFF

v_call: TRBV6-6
clone_size: once
j_call: TRBJ2-2
d_call: TRBD1
cdr3_nt: TGTGCCAGCAGCGACTACTTTACCCCTTTGACAGGGGAGAGGGCCGGGGAGCTGTTTTTT
cdr3_aa: CASSDYFTPLTGERAGELFF

v_call: TRBV2
clone_size: NA
j_call: TRBJ2-1
d_call: TRBD2
cdr3_nt: TGTGCCAGCAGTGGCGGACTAGCGGGATTACAATTCTACAATGAGCAGTTCTTC
cdr3_aa: CASSGGLAGLQFYNEQFF

v_call: TRBV7-8
clone_size: NA
j_call: TRBJ1-4
d_call: TRBD1
cdr3_nt: TGTGCCAGCAGCTCGGGACAGGGGAATGAAAAACTGTTTTTT
cdr3_aa: CASSSGQGNEKLFF

v_call: TRBV7-2
clone_size: NA
j_call: TRBJ2-7
d_call: NA
cdr3_nt: TGTGCCAGCAGCTTAGCTCCCGGGACAAGGGGCTACGAGCAGTACTTC
cdr3_aa: CASSLAPGTRGYEQYF

v_call: TRBV6-5
clone_size: NA
j_call: TRBJ2-1
d_call: TRBD1
cdr3_nt: TGTGCCAGCAGTTACCTTTCGACAGGGCAGCAGTTCTTC
cdr3_aa: CASSYLSTGQQFF

v_call: TRBV14
clone_size: NA
j_call: TRBJ2-7
d_call: NA
cdr3_nt: TGTGCCAGCAGCCACCGGGATATGACCTACGAGCAGTACTTC
cdr3_aa: CASSHRDMTYEQYF

v_call: TRBV4-1
clone_size: NA
j_call: TRBJ2-7
d_call: TRBD1
cdr3_nt: TGCGCCAGCAGCCCTAAGGACAGGGGGAACTACGAGCAGTACTTC
cdr3_aa: CASSPKDRGNYEQYF

v_call: TRBV25-1
clone_size: NA
j_call: TRBJ2-7
d_call: TRBD2
cdr3_nt: TGTGCCAGATGGACTAGCGGGACCTACGAGCAGTACTTC
cdr3_aa: CARWTSGTYEQYF

v_call: TRBV15
clone_size: NA
j_call: TRBJ2-1
d_call: TRBD2
cdr3_nt: TGTGCCACCAGCAGAGGCACTAGCGGGAGGGATCATGAGCAGTTCTTC
cdr3_aa: CATSRGTSGRDHEQFF

v_call: TRBV7-8
clone_size: NA
j_call: TRBJ2-1
d_call: TRBD2
cdr3_nt: TGTGCCAGCAGCTTGACTAGCGGGGGAACCTTATACAATGAGCAGTTCTTC
cdr3_aa: CASSLTSGGTLYNEQFF

v_call: TRBV10-1
clone_size: NA
j_call: TRBJ2-1
d_call: NA
cdr3_nt: TGCGCCAGCAGTGAGGCCCGTTCGGGATACAATGAGCAGTTCTTC
cdr3_aa: CASSEARSGYNEQFF